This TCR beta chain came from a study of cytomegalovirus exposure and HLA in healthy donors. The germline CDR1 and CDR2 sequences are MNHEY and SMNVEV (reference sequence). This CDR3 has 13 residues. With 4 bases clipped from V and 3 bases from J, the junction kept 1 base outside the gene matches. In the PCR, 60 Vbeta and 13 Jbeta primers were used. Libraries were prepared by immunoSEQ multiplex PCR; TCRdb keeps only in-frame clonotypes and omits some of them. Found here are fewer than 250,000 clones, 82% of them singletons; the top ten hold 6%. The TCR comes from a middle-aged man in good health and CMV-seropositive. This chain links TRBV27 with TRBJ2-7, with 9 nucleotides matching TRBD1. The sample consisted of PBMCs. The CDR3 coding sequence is TGTGCCAGCAGTTGGGGACAGGGCTACGAGCAGTACGTC. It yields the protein CASSWGQGYEQYV.